The rows below give T cell receptor beta chains drawn from one sample of a study of blood T cell repertoires in COVID-19. The protocol was immunoSEQ multiplex PCR, while the TCRdb copy is restricted to in-frame clones and leaves out a portion. The sample lists about 130,000 clones; 75% to 90% were seen once. The sample was PBMCs or T cells enriched from blood (not recorded which). Every receptor here comes from a woman between 50 and 59 years old who had recovered from COVID-19. CDR3s include the opening cysteine and the closing phenylalanine or tryptophan. Each record gives: V gene, clone size, D gene, J gene, CDR3 protein, CDR3 DNA. D genes are given only for firm matches. Where a row states a size, it is once, few, many or the class of an expanded clone; other rows omit it.

TRBV24-1,NA,NA,TRBJ2-1,CATSDRRGPGSNEQFF,TGTGCCACCAGTGACCGGCGCGGGCCGGGGTCCAATGAGCAGTTCTTC
TRBV5-1,NA,NA,TRBJ1-6,CASTEDSNSPLHF,TGCGCCAGCACCGAAGACAGCAATTCACCCCTCCACTTT
TRBV2,NA,TRBD1,TRBJ2-2,CASSPGQLTGELFF,TGTGCCAGCAGTCCGGGACAGCTCACCGGGGAGCTGTTTTTT
TRBV12-5,NA,TRBD2,TRBJ2-3,CASGQGLAGRTDTQYF,TGTGCTAGTGGTCAGGGACTAGCGGGGCGCACAGATACGCAGTATTTT
TRBV10-3,NA,NA,TRBJ1-5,CANGVSSNQPQHF,TGTGCCAACGGGGTCAGTAGCAATCAGCCCCAGCATTTT
TRBV7-8,NA,TRBD2,TRBJ2-5,CASSLLAGVETQYF,TGTGCCAGCAGCTTACTAGCGGGGGTTGAGACCCAGTACTTC
TRBV2,NA,TRBD1,TRBJ1-6,CASRTTGGSSPLHF,TGTGCCAGCAGGACGACAGGGGGCTCTTCACCCCTCCACTTT
TRBV11-3,once,NA,TRBJ1-1,CASSFGSATAEAFF,TGTGCCAGCAGCTTTGGATCGGCGACAGCTGAAGCTTTCTTT
TRBV5-1,NA,TRBD1,TRBJ2-7,CASSLMQGVSYEQYF,TGCGCCAGCAGCTTGATGCAGGGGGTATCCTACGAGCAGTACTTC
TRBV30,NA,TRBD2,TRBJ2-2,CAWSVRRGGVTGELFF,TGTGCCTGGAGTGTAAGGCGGGGGGGAGTCACCGGGGAGCTGTTTTTT
TRBV5-1,once,TRBD1,TRBJ1-5,CASSLGTGEPTGNQPQHF,TGCGCCAGCAGCTTAGGGACAGGGGAGCCCACCGGCAATCAGCCCCAGCATTTT
TRBV5-1,once,TRBD2,TRBJ2-3,CASSFRGGYTDTQYF,TGCGCCAGCAGCTTCCGCGGGGGGTACACAGATACGCAGTATTTT
TRBV11-3,NA,TRBD2,TRBJ2-2,CASSPVSGGPLNTGELFF,TGTGCCAGCAGCCCAGTTAGCGGGGGGCCCTTGAACACCGGGGAGCTGTTTTTT
TRBV6-5,NA,NA,TRBJ1-2,CASTPRRAGYTF,TGTGCCAGCACCCCTCGCAGGGCTGGCTACACCTTC
TRBV5-6,NA,NA,TRBJ1-4,CASSLDRRGGEKLFF,TGTGCCAGCAGCTTGGACCGTAGGGGAGGTGAAAAACTGTTTTTT
TRBV7-9,few,NA,TRBJ2-7,CASSFDLNYEQYF,TGTGCCAGCAGCTTTGACTTAAACTACGAGCAGTACTTC
TRBV21-1,once,NA,TRBJ2-3,CATPQRQAPDTQYF,TGTGCCACCCCCCAGAGACAGGCTCCAGATACGCAGTATTTT
TRBV12-5,once,NA,TRBJ2-7,CASGLGRTVSYEQYF,TGTGCTAGTGGTTTGGGCCGTACGGTCTCCTACGAGCAGTACTTC
TRBV12-5,NA,NA,TRBJ1-2,CASGSDSSNYGYTF,TGTGCTAGTGGTTCGGACAGTTCTAACTATGGCTACACCTTC
TRBV3-1/TRBV3-2,NA,NA,TRBJ1-6,CASSQSRDNSPLHF,TGTGCCAGCAGCCAATCCAGGGATAATTCACCCCTCCACTTT
TRBV5-1,NA,NA,TRBJ1-1,CASSPQGLARTEAFF,TGCGCCAGCAGCCCACAGGGCCTTGCAAGAACTGAAGCTTTCTTT
TRBV11-2,NA,NA,TRBJ1-2,CASRREINYGYTF,TGTGCCAGCAGGCGGGAAATTAACTATGGCTACACCTTC
TRBV5-1,NA,NA,TRBJ2-7,CASSFDYTYEQYF,TGCGCCAGCAGCTTTGACTATACCTACGAGCAGTACTTC
TRBV2,NA,NA,TRBJ1-5,CASSRQNSNQPQHF,TGTGCCAGCAGTAGACAGAATAGCAATCAGCCCCAGCATTTT
TRBV6-6,NA,NA,TRBJ2-7,CASTSEYEQYF,TGTGCCAGCACTTCCGAGTACGAGCAGTACTTC
TRBV5-6,once,NA,TRBJ2-7,CASSLRTPTPHEQYF,TGTGCCAGCAGCTTGAGGACACCAACCCCCCACGAGCAGTACTTC
TRBV19,NA,TRBD2,TRBJ2-7,CASSEGGAPPYEQYF,TGTGCCAGTAGCGAGGGAGGGGCGCCCCCCTACGAGCAGTACTTC
TRBV27,NA,TRBD1,TRBJ2-1,CASSGDRTDEQFF,TGTGCCAGCAGCGGGGACAGGACCGATGAGCAGTTCTTC
TRBV10-3,NA,NA,TRBJ2-7,CAISESAATYEQYF,TGTGCCATCAGTGAGAGCGCAGCTACCTACGAGCAGTACTTC
TRBV27,NA,NA,TRBJ1-5,CASSSGTHGNQPQHF,TGTGCCAGCAGTTCCGGGACACATGGAAATCAGCCCCAGCATTTT
TRBV6-1,NA,TRBD2,TRBJ2-2,CASSGVAGGNTGELFF,TGTGCCAGCAGTGGGGTAGCGGGGGGAAACACCGGGGAGCTGTTTTTT
TRBV27,NA,NA,TRBJ2-2,CASAKQATNTGELFF,TGTGCCAGCGCAAAACAGGCCACGAACACCGGGGAGCTGTTTTTT
TRBV11-2,NA,TRBD1,TRBJ2-1,CASSLAGTGGKNEQFF,TGTGCCAGCAGCTTAGCGGGGACAGGGGGCAAAAATGAGCAGTTCTTC
TRBV5-4,NA,NA,TRBJ1-1,CASRLSQGAPEAFF,TGTGCCAGCAGACTCTCACAGGGAGCGCCTGAAGCTTTCTTT
TRBV27,NA,NA,TRBJ2-6,CASSLDNSGANVLTF,TGTGCCAGCAGTTTGGACAACTCTGGGGCCAACGTCCTGACTTTC
TRBV13,NA,TRBD1,TRBJ2-7,CASSFRDRGLEQYF,TGTGCCAGCAGCTTCCGGGACAGGGGTCTAGAGCAGTACTTC
TRBV27,NA,TRBD2,TRBJ2-5,CASSSTSGLAFQETQYF,TGTGCCAGCAGTTCCACTTCGGGACTAGCGTTCCAAGAGACCCAGTACTTC
TRBV27,NA,TRBD1,TRBJ2-5,CASSAGQATQETQYF,TGTGCCAGCAGTGCGGGACAGGCAACGCAAGAGACCCAGTACTTC
TRBV29-1,NA,TRBD1,TRBJ2-4,CSVEGRQGSKNIQYF,TGCAGCGTTGAAGGCCGACAGGGAAGCAAAAACATTCAGTACTTC
TRBV7-6,NA,TRBD2,TRBJ2-7,CASSPGLAGGPEQYF,TGTGCCAGCAGCCCCGGACTAGCGGGGGGCCCCGAGCAGTACTTC
TRBV6-5,few,NA,TRBJ1-1,CASSYRGPGTEAFF,TGTGCCAGCAGTTACAGGGGCCCAGGCACTGAAGCTTTCTTT
TRBV10-3,NA,TRBD1,TRBJ2-2,CAITDGTGVNTGELFF,TGTGCCATTACCGATGGGACAGGGGTTAACACCGGGGAGCTGTTTTTT
TRBV5-1,NA,TRBD1,TRBJ1-3,CASSFTGTGVGGNTIYF,TGCGCCAGCAGCTTCACCGGGACAGGGGTTGGTGGAAACACCATATATTTT
TRBV12-3/TRBV12-4,NA,NA,TRBJ1-5,CASSLGGDRPQHF,TGTGCCAGCAGTTTAGGAGGTGACCGGCCCCAGCATTTT
TRBV25-1,NA,NA,TRBJ2-1,CASSEYLENEQFF,TGTGCCAGCAGTGAATATCTCGAGAATGAGCAGTTCTTC
TRBV11-3,NA,NA,TRBJ1-4,CASSRVWAGDEKLFF,TGTGCCAGCAGCCGGGTTTGGGCAGGGGATGAAAAACTGTTTTTT
TRBV6-5,NA,NA,TRBJ1-4,CASSYGQGKVEKLFF,TGTGCCAGCAGTTACGGCCAGGGGAAGGTTGAAAAACTGTTTTTT
TRBV14,NA,TRBD1,TRBJ1-1,CASSQHQGATEAFF,TGTGCCAGCAGCCAACACCAGGGGGCTACTGAAGCTTTCTTT